This T cell receptor beta chain was documented in a study of lymphopenia after photon versus proton radiotherapy. The study, taken as a whole, reports: Better survival with proton therapy was suggested as possible, not demonstrated.

The assay was immunoSEQ multiplex PCR, and TCRdb's table has in-frame clones only and misses some. The sample has 68,000 or so clones, approximately 91% seen once; the top ten hold 2.5% to 3%. Points on this clone: Antigen unknown.

The source is a woman aged 70 to 79 with pancreatic cancer. The sequences come from peripheral blood, collected from a patient treated with photon-based radiotherapy.

As DNA, the CDR3 is TGCGCCAGCAGCCTCCGGGACAGGGAGGGGGAGACCCAGTACTTC. This sequence encodes CASSLRDREGETQYF. The chain uses TRBV5-1 and TRBJ2-5; 9 bases map to TRBD1. V trimming: 4 bases; J trimming: 5 bases; junction bases outside the gene matches: 9. CDR3 length: 15 amino acids. Germline V lookup: CDR1 SGHRS, CDR2 YFSETQ.